This T cell receptor beta chain was retrieved from a study of cytomegalovirus exposure and HLA in healthy donors. Study conclusions and caveats: In a later analysis, productive TCRs from donors in an Asian-associated ancestry cluster reportedly carried fewer N-insertions than the cohort mean.

With respect to this clone: Its target is not known.

Vbeta (60) and Jbeta (13) primers were used in the PCR. Clones were sequenced by immunoSEQ multiplex PCR, and TCRdb holds only the in-frame ones, with some missing. The sample includes roughly 150,000 clones, 65% to 80% of them seen just once. CDR3 length: 13 amino acids. Germline V gene data show CDR1 as SGHRS and CDR2 as YFSETQ. Unmatched junction bases numbered 2, after V lost 6 bases and J lost 5 bases. The source is a woman aged 25 to 39 in good health and CMV-seronegative. The sequenced sample consisted of PBMCs. The chain combines TRBV5-1 with TRBJ1-4; 9 positions agree with TRBD1. CDR3 DNA sequence: TGCGCCAGCACTGGGACAGGGAATGAAAAACTGTTTTTT. Translating gives CASTGTGNEKLFF.